This is a list of T cell receptor beta chains from one sample in a study of blood T cell repertoires in COVID-19. This table comes from immunoSEQ multiplex PCR, and its TCRdb copy is limited to in-frame clones, with some not included. Among about 26,000 clones, 90% were seen once, and the ten largest hold approximately 10%. Sequenced input: peripheral blood. These TCRs come from a man aged 70 or older with acute or convalescent COVID-19. Each CDR3 is given with its conserved first and last residue.

TRBJ2-5,TRBV5-5,CASSALWGQQETQYF
TRBJ1-1,TRBV27,CASSSPGQGNTEAFF
TRBJ1-4,TRBV4-1,CASSQANTGHGNEKLFF
TRBJ1-2,TRBV5-1,CASSLDRGALLYGYTF
TRBJ2-2,TRBV6-5,CATGQGRNTGELFF
TRBJ2-1,TRBV10-3,CAIRGSSYNEQFF
TRBJ1-2,TRBV6-5,CASSFSTGSSYTF
TRBJ2-2,TRBV5-5,CASSSQGTGELFF
TRBJ1-3,TRBV19,CASRSEGLSSGNTIYF
TRBJ2-1,TRBV28,CASSPLRRGLNEQFF
TRBJ1-1,TRBV9,CASSVTTRNTEAFF
TRBJ1-5,TRBV19,CASSIASTGSNQPQHF
TRBJ1-5,TRBV10-3,CAISDGRGKEPQHF
TRBJ1-5,TRBV3-1/TRBV3-2,CASSQVSGAALKGPQHF
TRBJ1-4,TRBV11-2,CASSLEPMLDEKLFF
TRBJ1-5,TRBV6-7,CAPGHYHNQPQHF
TRBJ2-5,TRBV27,CASSAPRQGEQETQYF
TRBJ2-2,TRBV7-2,CASSYSGGAFFSGELFF
TRBJ2-7,TRBV7-2,CASSIGPGSGYEQYF
TRBJ1-5,TRBV6-5,CASIAGATSNQPQHF
TRBJ1-1,TRBV12-5,CASGLIPPYTEAFF
TRBJ2-3,TRBV3-1/TRBV3-2,CASRRGDDRARTDTQYF
TRBJ1-5,TRBV7-8,CASSLGTGSEQPQHF
TRBJ2-2,TRBV24-1,CATSDSTSGTGGSGELFF
TRBJ2-7,TRBV28,CASCPIRASGRVPLTF
TRBJ2-1,TRBV19,CASSMEAGHEQFF
TRBJ1-3,TRBV10-3,CAMGQASGNTIYF
TRBJ1-1,TRBV19,CASSHRSSNTEAFF
TRBJ2-5,TRBV24-1,CATSDFDSVGQYF
TRBJ2-7,TRBV7-8,CASTSTGIYEQYF
TRBJ2-2,TRBV7-2,CASSLEQVRRLNTGELFF
TRBJ2-7,TRBV28,CAIQSGTAYEQYF
TRBJ2-2,TRBV6-4,CATSADRGYTGELFF
TRBJ2-1,TRBV6-2/TRBV6-3,CASSSRSNEQFF
TRBJ1-5,TRBV28,CASSQVDQPQHF
TRBJ2-3,TRBV5-1,CASSGDSGVTDTQYF
TRBJ1-5,TRBV11-2,CASSLAGTGYQPQHF
TRBJ2-3,TRBV7-2,CASSWRAGGDTQYF
TRBJ2-5,TRBV6-5,CASSYTRQETQYF
TRBJ1-6,TRBV4-1,CASRRAFYNSPLHF
TRBJ2-1,TRBV7-2,CASSSLAVYNEQFF
TRBJ1-1,TRBV7-3,CASSLARHSEAFF
TRBJ2-5,TRBV19,CASSIGTSGQETQYF